These 28 T cell receptor beta chains share one sample of origin, sequenced in a study of early T cells in non-severe SARS-CoV-2 infection (dated by TCRdb to about 2021). Libraries were made using 5' RACE. TCRdb shows the sequencer as NextSeq 500. TCRdb reworked the public reads: Q25 trimming with fastp, MiXCR clone assembly, productive beta chains retained. Each CDR3 protein gets just one entry, which takes the most common genes and DNA from the rows behind it. The sample has about 27,000 distinct CDR3 sequences on record, around 3% of them singletons. The ten largest clonotypes hold over 0.65% of the sample. Sequenced sample: whole blood. The receptor source for this set is an adult who was a healthcare worker with PCR-confirmed SARS-CoV-2 infection or an uninfected control (not recorded which).

The table lists this clonotype with many counts. J is TRBJ2-1 and V is TRBV12-3 or TRBV12-4; TRBD2 might be the D (6 bases). Between the trimmed V and J ends, which lost 5 bases and 0 bases, there was a span of 11 bases. This CDR3 comprises 15 residues. The CDR3 DNA sequence: TGTGCCAGCAGTCGAGTGGGGGGCTCCTACAATGAGCAGTTCTTC. Amino acid sequence: CASSRVGGSYNEQFF.

The table lists this clonotype with many counts. The V and J genes are TRBV29-1 and TRBJ1-5; 8 bases align to TRBD1. J lost 4 bases, V lost 6 bases, and 5 bases had no gene match. There are 13 residues in the CDR3. Germline V gene lookup returns CDR1 SQVTM and CDR2 ANQGSEA. CDR3 DNA sequence: TGCAGCGTCCCTGGACAGGGAAATCAGCCCCAGCATTTT. Its translation is CSVPGQGNQPQHF.

This clonotype has a count of ten or more. The chain joins TRBV18 to TRBJ1-1; D gene unclear. The length of the CDR3 is 13 residues. CDR1 is KGHSH, CDR2 LQKENI, per germline. The V gene lost 2 bases and the J gene lost 5 bases, with 9 bases spanning the gap. The CDR3 nucleotides read TGTGCCAGCTCACCAGGCGAATTGACTGAAGCTTTCTTT. Its translation is CASSPGELTEAFF.

Ten or more counts support this clonotype. The chain recombines TRBV7-8 with TRBJ2-1, with D possibly being TRBD2 (5 bases). The V end lost 1 base, the J end lost 6 bases, and 10 bases lay between the germline ends. This CDR3 has 14 residues. Germline CDR1 reads SGHVS; CDR2 reads FQNEAQ. CDR3 in DNA: TGTGCCAGCAGCTTAGAGGCGGGCCGCAATGAGCAGTTCTTC. It specifies CASSLEAGRNEQFF.

This clonotype was observed at least ten times. This chain links TRBV19 with TRBJ1-5; TRBD1 matches at 7 bases. The CDR3 is 14 amino acids. The trim removed 5 bases at V and 5 bases at J, leaving 6 bases unmatched. In germline, CDR1 is LNHDA, CDR2 SQIVND (reference sequence). CDR3 in amino acids: CASSSDRADQPQHF. The CDR3 nucleotides are TGTGCCAGTAGTTCCGACAGGGCCGATCAGCCCCAGCATTTT. The full variable domain, its missing parts supplied by reference TRBV19 and TRBJ1-5, is DGGITQSPKYLFRKEGQNVTLSCEQNLNHDAMYWYRQDPGQGLRLIYYSQIVNDFQKGDIAEGYSVSREKKESFPLTVTSAQKNPTAFYLCASSSDRADQPQHFGDGTRLSIL.

This clonotype was counted many times. The chain joins TRBV7-9 to TRBJ1-5, with D maybe TRBD1 (5 bases). CDR1 is SEHNR and CDR2 is FQNEAQ in the germline V gene (reference sequence). The V end lost 8 bases, the J end lost 0 bases, and 23 bases lay between the germline ends. This CDR3 has 18 amino acids. The CDR3: CASGLNGAATYSNQPQHF. DNA of the CDR3: TGTGCCAGCGGCCTAAATGGGGCAGCAACATATAGCAATCAGCCCCAGCATTTT.

This clonotype has ten or more counts. The chain uses TRBV6-1 and TRBJ1-4, with D possibly being TRBD1 (5 bases). This CDR3 spans 15 amino acids. Germline V CDR1 and CDR2: MNHNS, SASEGT. Trimming removed 5 bases from V and 2 bases from J, with 12 bases in between. The DNA of the CDR3 is TGTGCCAGCAGTTTCCAGGGTCGGACTAATGAAAAACTGTTTTTT. Translating it yields CASSFQGRTNEKLFF.

This clonotype appeared a few times. The chain is built from TRBV19 and TRBJ2-3; the match to TRBD2 covers 10 bases. Germline lookup yields CDR1 LNHDA and CDR2 SQIVND (reference sequence). The ends lost 3 bases at V and 5 bases at J; junction bases unmatched: 8. CDR3 length equals 16 residues. CDR3 sequence (DNA): TGTGCCAGTAGTATTCTCGGGACTAGCGCAGTAGATACGCAGTATTTT. It translates to CASSILGTSAVDTQYF. The full variable domain, with the rest looked up from reference TRBV19 and TRBJ2-3, is DGGITQSPKYLFRKEGQNVTLSCEQNLNHDAMYWYRQDPGQGLRLIYYSQIVNDFQKGDIAEGYSVSREKKESFPLTVTSAQKNPTAFYLCASSILGTSAVDTQYFGPGTRLTVL.

Ten or more counts support this clonotype. The J gene is TRBJ1-2, the V gene TRBV20-1; D is uncertain. V was shortened by 0 bases and J by 1 base, with 12 bases between the two germline ends. The CDR3 length is 15 residues. Germline CDR1 and CDR2: DFQATT and SNEGSKA (reference sequence). CDR3 bases: TGCAGTGCTAGAGATCTAGGCCGTAATAACTATGGCTACACCTTC. Translated: CSARDLGRNNYGYTF.

The chain has TRBV2 and TRBJ2-1; D not resolved. V was trimmed by 2 bases and J by 5 bases, leaving 10 bases between them. The CDR3 is 14 amino acids. Germline V gene sequence: CDR1 SNHLY, CDR2 FYNNEI. The CDR3 DNA reads TGTGCCAGCAGTGAAACCGTTACCGACAATGAGCAGTTCTTC. Translation gives CASSETVTDNEQFF.

This clonotype was counted ten times or more. V is TRBV3-1 and J is TRBJ2-3; D is ambiguous. This CDR3 comprises 12 residues. Germline V gene data show CDR1 as LGHDT and CDR2 as YNNKEL (reference sequence). V was trimmed by 1 base and J by 3 bases, leaving 2 bases between them. CDR3 protein: CASSQGTDTQYF. In nucleotides, the CDR3 is TGTGCCAGCAGCCAAGGGACAGATACGCAGTATTTT.

This clonotype was seen repeatedly, ten times or more. This chain uses TRBV12-3 or TRBV12-4 with TRBJ1-4; D is undetermined. V was clipped by 1 base and J by 7 bases, with 10 bases between them. CDR3 size: 14 residues. The CDR3 region has the DNA TGTGCCAGCAGTTTAGGCCTTCCAGGTGAAAAACTGTTTTTT. Translated: CASSLGLPGEKLFF.

J is TRBJ2-3 and V is TRBV7-9, with 7 bases identical to TRBD1. Germline CDR1 SEHNR, CDR2 FQNEAQ (reference sequence). The CDR3 has 17 residues. Losses at the gene ends were 5 bases for V and 2 bases for J; bases not matched to a gene: 13. The CDR3 sequence is CASSPPSQGKLTDTQYF. Written as DNA, the CDR3 is TGTGCCAGCAGCCCACCGTCACAGGGGAAGCTCACAGATACGCAGTATTTT.

This clonotype appeared many times. The chain uses TRBV4-1 and TRBJ1-5, with 7 bases aligning to TRBD1. The length of the CDR3 is 16 residues. V dropped 0 bases and J dropped 7; count of bases not matched to a gene: 9. Germline CDR1 MGHRA, CDR2 YSYEKL. The CDR3 nucleotides are TGCGCCAGCAGCCAAGACTACAGGGGTTGGGGGCAGCCCCAGCATTTT. This sequence encodes CASSQDYRGWGQPQHF.

This clonotype has a count of ten or more. The V call is TRBV6-5, the J call TRBJ2-2; D possibly uses TRBD1 or TRBD2 (5 bases each). Deletions cut 5 bases from V and 0 bases from J, with 13 bases between. This CDR3 has 16 residues. Germline-derived CDR1 and CDR2 are MNHEY and SVGAGI. The DNA of the CDR3 is TGTGCCAGCAGTCGCACCAGGGAGCCGAACACCGGGGAGCTGTTTTTT. The encoded protein is CASSRTREPNTGELFF.

The chain recombines TRBV2 with TRBJ1-2; D remains unclear. The germline V gene encodes CDR1 SNHLY and CDR2 FYNNEI. The CDR3 is made up of 12 amino acids. Trimming cost V 8 bases and J 3 bases, with 10 bases left between them. CDR3 nucleotides: TGTGCCAGCTCACAGACCGACTATGGCTACACCTTC. Translated: CASSQTDYGYTF.

At least ten counts were recorded for this clonotype. The chain joins TRBV20-1 to TRBJ2-5, with 12 bases fitting TRBD2. J was trimmed by 2 bases and V by 6 bases; bases with no gene match: 7. Germline values: CDR1 DFQATT, CDR2 SNEGSKA (reference sequence). There are 15 residues in the CDR3. Here the CDR3 DNA reads TGCAGTGCCCAGACTAGCGGGGGAGTACAAGAGACCCAGTACTTC. This codes for CSAQTSGGVQETQYF.

This chain joins TRBV30 and TRBJ2-3; D call uncertain. Trimming took off 0 bases at V and 4 bases at J, with 14 bases between the two ends. The CDR3 has 15 residues. From germline, CDR1 is GTSNPN and CDR2 SVGIG (reference sequence). The DNA for the CDR3 is TGTGCCTGGAGTGTAGACGGAAAGATCGCAGATACGCAGTATTTT. Translation: CAWSVDGKIADTQYF. The full variable domain, completed using reference TRBV30 and TRBJ2-3, is SQTIHQWPATLVQPVGSPLSLECTVEGTSNPNLYWYRQAAGRGLQLLFYSVGIGQISSEVPQNLSASRPQDRQFILSSKKLLLSDSGFYLCAWSVDGKIADTQYFGPGTRLTVL.

By sample fraction, this clonotype is medium-sized. This chain connects TRBV10-3 to TRBJ1-5, with 7 bases lining up with TRBD1. The V gene end was trimmed by 3 bases and the J gene end by 5 bases; junction bases not matched to a gene: 4. Looked up from germline, CDR1 is ENHRY and CDR2 is SYGVKD. This CDR3 has 14 amino acids. CDR3 in DNA: TGTGCCATCAGTGAAAGGGACAGTGATCAGCCCCAGCATTTT. Its translation: CAISERDSDQPQHF.

This clonotype occurred many times. J is TRBJ2-3 and V is TRBV7-2; 7 bases match TRBD2. J lost 0 bases, V lost 4 bases, and 4 bases had no gene match. Per germline, CDR1 SGHTA and CDR2 FQGNSA. The CDR3 spans 15 residues. The CDR3 DNA is TGTGCCAGCAGCTGGGACTACCTTAGCACAGATACGCAGTATTTT. This gives the protein CASSWDYLSTDTQYF.

This clonotype was counted a few times. J is TRBJ2-3 and V is TRBV5-1, with a tentative D call TRBD1 (8 bases). The germline V gene encodes CDR1 SGHRS and CDR2 YFSETQ. The CDR3 consists of 14 residues. Trimming took 3 bases from V and 3 from J, leaving 11 bases between them. The CDR3: CASSSQGGTDTQYF. The CDR3 DNA follows: TGCGCCAGCAGCTCACAGGGGGGGACAGATACGCAGTATTTT.

This clonotype has only a few counts. A junction boundary mismatches the germline segment, possibly from a read error. The chain combines TRBV18 with TRBJ2-5; the D gene is possibly TRBD2 (7 bases). The CDR3 has 14 amino acids. The V gene's germline CDR1 is KGHSH and CDR2 LQKENI. The CDR3 sequence: CASSPSDSGVPPHF. As DNA, the CDR3 is TGTGCCAGCTCACCATCGGACAGCGGGGTTCCCCCCCACTTC. Full variable domain (remainder filled in from reference TRBV18 and TRBJ2-5): NAGVMQNPRHLVRRRGQEARLRCSPMKGHSHVYWYRQLPEEGLKFMVYLQKENIIDESGMPKERFSAEFPKEGPSILRIQQVVRGDSAAYFCASSPSDSGVPPHFGPGTRLLVL.

This clonotype was seen repeatedly, ten times or more. This chain uses TRBV18 with TRBJ2-5; D possibly corresponds to TRBD1 (5 bases). CDR1 is KGHSH, CDR2 LQKENI, per germline. The CDR3 spans 13 residues. V shed 2 bases and J shed 3 bases, with 7 bases lying between them. In DNA, the CDR3 is TGTGCCAGCTCACCAGGACAAAAAGAGACCCAGTACTTC. Translated, it gives CASSPGQKETQYF.

This clonotype was observed many times. V usage is TRBV29-1 and J usage is TRBJ2-3; 7 bases fit TRBD2. Germline V gives CDR1 SQVTM, CDR2 ANQGSEA. Trimming took 1 base from V and 2 from J; bases not matched to a gene: 9. The CDR3 contains 16 residues. The CDR3 region has the DNA TGCAGCGTTGAAGCGGAGGGAGCGGGGCACACAGATACGCAGTATTTT. It translates to CSVEAEGAGHTDTQYF.

This clonotype was recorded a few times. The V gene is TRBV27, the J gene TRBJ1-2; maybe TRBD1 (5 bases). V gave up 3 bases and J gave up 4 bases, with 9 bases separating them. Germline V gene lookup returns CDR1 MNHEY and CDR2 SMNVEV (reference sequence). The CDR3 contains 13 residues. This CDR3 reads CASSFQGGYGYTF. The CDR3 bases are TGTGCCAGCAGTTTCCAGGGAGGCTATGGCTACACCTTC.

This clonotype was seen many times. The chain links TRBV20-1 to TRBJ1-5; 7 nucleotides agree with TRBD1. CDR1 and CDR2 from the germline V gene are DFQATT and SNEGSKA (reference sequence). Trimming cost V 0 bases and J 2 bases; bases outside gene matches: 1. The CDR3 has 14 residues. DNA for the CDR3: TGCAGTGCTAGAGATCAGGGGGGCAATCAGCCCCAGCATTTT. The encoded protein is CSARDQGGNQPQHF.

This clonotype occurred many times. V usage is TRBV30 and J usage is TRBJ2-7; D remains unclear. CDR1 is GTSNPN and CDR2 is SVGIG in the germline V gene (reference sequence). Trimming left V 2 bases short and J 2 bases short, with 16 bases between. CDR3 size: 15 residues. CDR3 sequence: CAWSRLSTGTYEQYV. The CDR3 nucleotides read TGTGCCTGGAGTCGGTTGTCGACTGGAACCTACGAGCAGTACGTC.

The rearrangement links TRBV11-2 to TRBJ2-7, with D unresolved. V was clipped by 1 base and J by 2 bases, with 12 bases between them. CDR3 length equals 15 residues. The germline CDR1 and CDR2 sequences are SGHAT and FQNNGV. DNA of the CDR3: TGTGCCAGCAGCTTAGCTGCTCCAGGTCCCTACGAGCAGTACGTC. Encoded protein: CASSLAAPGPYEQYV.